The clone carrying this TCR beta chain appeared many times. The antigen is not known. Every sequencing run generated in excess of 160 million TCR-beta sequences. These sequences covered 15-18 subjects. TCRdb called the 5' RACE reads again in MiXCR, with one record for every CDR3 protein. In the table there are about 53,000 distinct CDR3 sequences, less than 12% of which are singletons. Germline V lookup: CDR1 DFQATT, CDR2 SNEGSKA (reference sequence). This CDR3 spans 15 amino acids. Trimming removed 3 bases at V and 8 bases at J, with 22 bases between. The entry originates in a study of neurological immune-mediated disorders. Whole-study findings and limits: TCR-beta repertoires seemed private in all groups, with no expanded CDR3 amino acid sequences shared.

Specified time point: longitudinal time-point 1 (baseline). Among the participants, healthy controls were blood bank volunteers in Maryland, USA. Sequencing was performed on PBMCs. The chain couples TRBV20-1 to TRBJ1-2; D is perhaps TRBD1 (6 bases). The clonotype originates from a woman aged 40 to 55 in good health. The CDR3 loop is CSARGRGRQGLGYTF. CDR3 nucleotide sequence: TGCAGTGCTAGGGGCAGGGGACGCCAAGGATTGGGCTACACCTTC.